This T cell receptor beta chain came from a study of Ad26.COV2.S vaccination and SARS-CoV-2 variants. Study at large: Doses of Ad26.COV2.S were injected into muscle once or twice, 56 days apart. General study points: Reported post-vaccination CD8+ and CD4+ T cell responses to spike showed substantial breadth. Vaccine recipients had higher spike-specific TCR breadth than placebo recipients.

The treatment here: approximately 18 received Ad26.COV2.S at low or high dose, single or two shots; about 5 received placebo; per-sample allocation not given. Sample collection was performed on day 63 after the first vaccine or placebo injection. The assay was immunoSEQ multiplex PCR, and TCRdb's table has in-frame clones only and misses some. The sample includes about 400,000 clones, around 89% of them seen just once. This clone was counted a single time. Its matching antigen is unknown. Deletions cut 0 bases from V and 3 bases from J, with 7 bases between. This CDR3 region has 13 residues. The germline V gene encodes CDR1 SGHRS and CDR2 YFSETQ.

This chain uses TRBV5-1 with TRBJ2-7; D not resolved. This specimen was peripheral blood, taken in a trial of Ad26.COV2.S vaccine versus placebo. The receptor's source is a person aged 18-60 years who received the Ad26.COV2.S COVID-19 vaccine or a placebo. For the CDR3, the DNA is TGCGCCAGCAGCTTGGCCTCGGACTACGAGCAGTACTTC. It codes for CASSLASDYEQYF.